These 27 T cell receptor beta chains originate from one sample sequenced in a study of response to subunit inactivated influenza vaccine (dated by TCRdb to about 2018). The library was produced with RT-PCR. TCRdb lists the instrument as Illumina HiSeq 2500. Using fastp at Q25 and MiXCR, TCRdb reprocessed the public reads and kept productive beta chains. Merged by CDR3 protein, the rows form single entries marked with the most common genes and DNA. The sample table shows under 500,000 distinct CDR3 sequences, and approximately 11% are seen once. Roughly 12% of the sample is in the top ten clones. The intended sense of this specimen's time point label: approximately 45 days after influenza vaccine administration. Sample: PBMCs from blood, taken about 40 days after vaccination. The receptor set was obtained from a man between 45 and 60 years old who received an inactivated influenza vaccine. Donor details come from another sample of the same person, matched by shared clones.

CDR3 region: CSATHYNIQYF. As DNA, the CDR3 is TGCAGTGCTACCCATTATAACATTCAGTACTTC. The chain combines TRBV20-1 with TRBJ2-4; D uncertain. The CDR3 loop spans 11 amino acids. The germline V gene encodes CDR1 DFQATT and CDR2 SNEGSKA (reference sequence). V shed 4 bases and J shed 7 bases, with 8 bases lying between them.

This clonotype appeared many times. CDR3 sequence reads: CASSQRHRGRPEQYF. Here the CDR3 DNA reads TGTGCCAGCAGCCAGAGACACAGGGGGCGGCCCGAGCAGTACTTC. The chain joins TRBV3-1 to TRBJ2-7; 9 bases are a match to TRBD1. The germline CDR1 and CDR2 sequences are LGHDT and YNNKEL (reference sequence). V lost 3 bases to trimming and J lost 6 bases; unmatched junction nucleotides: 9. This CDR3 is 15 amino acids long.

This clonotype appeared many times. V is TRBV7-2 and J is TRBJ1-2; a weak D match, TRBD1 (6 bases). V was pared by 4 bases and J by 2 bases, with 8 bases between. The CDR3 extends over 13 amino acids. In germline, CDR1 is SGHTA, CDR2 FQGNSA. The CDR3 loop is CASSSTGNYGYTF. The CDR3 region has the DNA TGTGCCAGCAGCTCAACAGGGAACTATGGCTACACCTTC.

In this sample, this clonotype turned up many times. The J gene is TRBJ1-6, the V gene TRBV12-3 or TRBV12-4; D gene uncertain. The CDR3 spans 13 residues. V lost 3 bases to trimming and J lost 11 bases, with 11 bases between them. Here the CDR3 DNA reads TGTGCCAGCAGTTTGAGGGTCGTGGCACCCCTCCACTTT. This gives the protein CASSLRVVAPLHF.

This clonotype has more than one count but fewer than ten. The rearrangement joins TRBV7-9 to TRBJ2-1; TRBD1 matches at 10 bases. This CDR3 spans 17 amino acids. CDR1 SEHNR and CDR2 FQNEAQ come from the germline V gene (reference sequence). After removal of 6 bases from V and 2 bases from J, the junction contained 10 bases not matched to a gene. In DNA form, the CDR3 reads TGTGCCAGCAGATCCCGTGGGACAGGGGAGCCCTACAATGAGCAGTTCTTC. The encoded protein is CASRSRGTGEPYNEQFF. Using reference TRBV7-9 and TRBJ2-1 for the parts outside the CDR3, the full variable domain is DTGVSQNPRHKITKRGQNVTFRCDPISEHNRLYWYRQTLGQGPEFLTYFQNEAQLEKSRLLSDRFSAERPKGSFSTLEIQRTEQGDSAMYLCASRSRGTGEPYNEQFFGPGTRLTVL.

This clonotype was detected a few times. This rearrangement joins TRBV28 to TRBJ2-1; D not certain. V was shortened by 5 bases and J by 0 bases, with 11 bases between the two germline ends. The CDR3 loop spans 15 amino acids. Germline loops: CDR1 MDHEN, CDR2 SYDVKM. The CDR3 reads CASSRRAFSYNEQFF. CDR3 sequence (DNA): TGTGCCAGCAGTCGACGGGCGTTCTCCTACAATGAGCAGTTCTTC. The whole variable domain, remainder taken from reference TRBV28 and TRBJ2-1, is DVKVTQSSRYLVKRTGEKVFLECVQDMDHENMFWYRQDPGLGLRLIYFSYDVKMKEKGDIPEGYSVSREKKERFSLILESASTNQTSMYLCASSRRAFSYNEQFFGPGTRLTVL.

This clonotype was seen many times. This rearrangement joins TRBV7-3 to TRBJ2-3, with TRBD2 identical over 8 bases. CDR3 size: 14 residues. The germline CDR1 and CDR2 sequences are SGHTA and FQGTGA. V was clipped by 4 bases and J by 3 bases; unmatched bases: 3. CDR3 sequence (DNA): TGTGCCAGCAGCTCGGGACTAGGGACAGATACGCAGTATTTT. This codes for CASSSGLGTDTQYF.

The chain joins TRBV5-1 to TRBJ2-3, with a possible D match to TRBD1 (6 bases). V lost 7 bases and J lost 6, with 21 bases in between. The length of the CDR3 is 15 residues. Germline-derived CDR1 and CDR2 are SGHRS and YFSETQ. Written as DNA, the CDR3 is TGCGCCAGCGGAAGGAGGACAGCCGGTGTCGATACGCAGTATTTT. Amino acid sequence: CASGRRTAGVDTQYF.

The V call is TRBV12-3 or TRBV12-4, the J call TRBJ2-7; the D gene could be TRBD1 or TRBD2 (5 bases each). The CDR3 is 13 residues long. Between the trimmed V and J ends, which lost 1 base and 6 bases, there was a span of 10 bases. The CDR3 loop reads CASSLGSGSEQYF. The DNA for the CDR3 is TGTGCCAGCAGTTTAGGTTCAGGGAGCGAGCAGTACTTC.

In this sample, this clonotype turned up many times. J is TRBJ1-1 and V is TRBV20-1; D remains ambiguous. CDR1 and CDR2 from the germline V gene are DFQATT and SNEGSKA (reference sequence). The V end lost 3 bases, the J end lost 0 bases, and 8 bases lay between the germline ends. The CDR3 is 13 residues long. The CDR3 nucleotides are TGCAGTGCTAGTTGGTTTATGAACACTGAAGCTTTCTTT. Its protein is CSASWFMNTEAFF.

About this clonotype itself: The junction differs from germline at one of its ends, possibly a read error. J is TRBJ1-1 and V is TRBV6-1, with D tentatively TRBD1 (5 bases). Germline CDR1 reads MNHNS; CDR2 reads SASEGT. The CDR3 is made up of 16 amino acids. As DNA, the CDR3 is TGTGCCAGCACCCCGGAGGGCGTGGGGGTGAACACTAAAGCTTTCTTT. It translates to CASTPEGVGVNTKAFF.

This clonotype was counted between two and nine times. The gene calls are TRBV4-3 and TRBJ2-3, with TRBD2 identical over 9 bases. CDR1 and CDR2 (germline): LGHNA, YSLEER. The CDR3 extends over 17 amino acids. V gave up 0 bases and J gave up 3 bases; unmatched junction bases: 7. The CDR3 reads CASSQERAGGITDTQYF. DNA for the CDR3: TGCGCCAGCAGCCAAGAGAGAGCGGGGGGAATAACAGATACGCAGTATTTT.

This clonotype turned up a few times. The chain employs TRBV29-1 and TRBJ2-1; 10 nucleotides align to TRBD2. Germline trimming cut 4 bases from V and 6 bases from J; bases unmatched to any gene: 9. The CDR3 is 15 residues long. Per germline, CDR1 SQVTM and CDR2 ANQGSEA. CDR3 sequence reads: CSVVVLSGRANEQFF. The CDR3, as DNA: TGCAGCGTTGTAGTTTTAAGCGGGAGGGCCAATGAGCAGTTCTTC.

As concerns this clonotype: A much more abundant neighbour one base away suggests this may be a read error. V and J are TRBV3-1 and TRBJ2-7; D perhaps matches TRBD1 (5 bases). Germline V lookup: CDR1 LGHDT, CDR2 YNNKEL (reference sequence). The length of the CDR3 is 15 residues. The V end lost 1 base, the J end lost 1 base, and 11 bases lay between the germline ends. Here the CDR3 reads CASSQGQLVSYEQYF. DNA of the CDR3: TGTGCCAGCAGCCAAGGACAGTTAGTATCCTACGAGCAGTACTTC.

This clonotype was detected only a few times. The rearrangement joins TRBV29-1 to TRBJ2-1; tentative D call: TRBD1 (7 bases). Trimming left V 8 bases short and J 6 bases short, with 20 bases between. CDR1 is SQVTM and CDR2 is ANQGSEA in the germline V gene. This CDR3 has 14 amino acids. The CDR3 nucleotides are TGCAGCTTTCGCCAGGGGGGTTCGAGCAATGAGCAGTTCTTC. Protein sequence: CSFRQGGSSNEQFF.

This clonotype was detected a few times. The chain employs TRBV7-2 and TRBJ1-5; tentative D call: TRBD1 (5 bases). Trimming stripped 5 bases from V and 1 base from J, with 9 bases between. This CDR3 is built from 14 residues. The germline gives CDR1 SGHTA, CDR2 FQGNSA. The CDR3 here is CASSPTASNQPQHF. CDR3 nucleotides: TGTGCCAGCAGCCCGACAGCGAGCAATCAGCCCCAGCATTTT.

In this sample, this clonotype turned up a few times. This chain joins TRBV6-2 or TRBV6-3 and TRBJ2-1, with D possibly TRBD1 on 5 matching bases. CDR3 length equals 14 residues. The V gene lost 0 bases and the J gene lost 4 bases, with 7 bases spanning the gap. Germline V gene data show CDR1 as MNHEY and CDR2 as SVGEGT. In DNA, the CDR3 is TGTGCCAGCAGTTACTCCCCAGGGTACAATGAGCAGTTCTTC. The encoded protein is CASSYSPGYNEQFF.

The chain joins TRBV11-2 to TRBJ2-4, with TRBD2 as a possible D gene (7 bases). From germline, CDR1 is SGHAT and CDR2 FQNNGV. CDR3 length: 15 amino acids. Trimming removed 3 bases at V and 6 bases at J, with 15 bases between. Here the CDR3 reads CASSFNRGGGNIQYF. The CDR3 region has the DNA TGTGCCAGCAGCTTCAATAGGGGAGGGGGAAACATTCAGTACTTC. The entire variable domain, with the rest obtained from reference TRBV11-2 and TRBJ2-4, is as follows: EAGVAQSPRYKIIEKRQSVAFWCNPISGHATLYWYQQILGQGPKLLIQFQNNGVVDDSQLPKDRFSAERLKGVDSTLKIQPAKLEDSAVYLCASSFNRGGGNIQYFGAGTRLSVL.

This clonotype was observed a few times. V gene TRBV11-2 combines with J gene TRBJ2-1; the D gene is possibly TRBD2 (5 bases). The CDR3 runs to 16 residues. Germline CDR1 reads SGHAT; CDR2 reads FQNNGV. V lost 3 bases to trimming and J lost 3 bases, with 15 bases between them. CDR3 residues: CASSLVRGNYYNEQFF. The CDR3 DNA sequence: TGTGCCAGCAGCTTGGTTCGGGGAAATTACTACAATGAGCAGTTCTTC.

This clonotype was seen only a few times. The junction and the germline gene differ at one end; a read error may be behind it. This chain links TRBV6-1 with TRBJ2-1; 9 bases align to TRBD2. CDR3 length: 15 residues. Germline V gene data show CDR1 as MNHNS and CDR2 as SASEGT. CDR3 in amino acids: CASNQLAGSSNEQFF. The CDR3 coding sequence is TGTGCCAGCAACCAGCTAGCGGGGTCCTCCAATGAGCAGTTCTTC.

This clonotype was detected many times. The V and J genes are TRBV20-1 and TRBJ2-2; 8 bases line up with TRBD2. Germline CDR1 is DFQATT and CDR2 is SNEGSKA (reference sequence). The CDR3 spans 14 residues. V dropped 3 bases and J dropped 0; count of bases not matched to a gene: 0. CDR3 residues: CSARGLANTGELFF. The CDR3 nucleotides are TGCAGTGCTAGGGGACTAGCGAACACCGGGGAGCTGTTTTTT.

This chain links TRBV20-1 with TRBJ1-2, with 9 bases lining up with TRBD1. Germline V gene sequence: CDR1 DFQATT, CDR2 SNEGSKA (reference sequence). The CDR3 is made up of 13 amino acids. V shed 8 bases and J 1 base; nucleotides not matched to a gene: 5. CDR3 DNA sequence: TGCAGTAAAGGGACAGGGAATAACTATGGCTACACCTTC. Its protein product is CSKGTGNNYGYTF.

This clonotype has ten or more counts. This chain connects TRBV5-6 to TRBJ2-7; D is undetermined. The germline V and J ends were trimmed by 1 base and 0 bases, with 5 bases remaining between them. The CDR3 extends over 13 amino acids. CDR1 is SGHDT and CDR2 is YYEEEE in the germline V gene. CDR3 loop: CASSLRNSYEQYF. In nucleotides, the CDR3 is TGTGCCAGCAGCTTGCGGAACTCCTACGAGCAGTACTTC.

CDR3 DNA: TGTGCCAGCAGGGGACTAGCGGGGGCAGGAGATACGCAGTATTTT. It specifies CASRGLAGAGDTQYF. The chain links TRBV2 to TRBJ2-3, with 14 bases matching TRBD2. This CDR3 region has 15 residues. Trimming removed 6 bases from V and 5 bases from J; junction bases left unmatched: 4. Germline values: CDR1 SNHLY, CDR2 FYNNEI.

In this sample, this clonotype turned up a few times. The chain couples TRBV7-2 to TRBJ2-3; 13 positions agree with TRBD2. This CDR3 comprises 16 residues. CDR1 SGHTA and CDR2 FQGNSA come from the germline V gene. Unmatched junction bases numbered 8, after V lost 4 bases and J lost 7 bases. The CDR3: CASSSTSGGPLYTQYF. CDR3 bases: TGTGCCAGCAGCTCGACTAGCGGGGGGCCCCTTTATACGCAGTATTTT.

As concerns this clonotype: The junction does not match germline at one end; this may be a read error. CDR3 residues: CARSFWDIPTSGANVLTF. The CDR3, as DNA: TGTGCCCGCAGTTTTTGGGACATCCCGACCTCTGGGGCCAACGTCCTGACTTTC. This sequence joins TRBV2 and TRBJ2-6, with D possibly matching TRBD1 (6 bases). The CDR3 is 18 amino acids. CDR1 is SNHLY, CDR2 FYNNEI, per germline.

The sample holds a few counts of this clonotype. This chain uses TRBV6-1 with TRBJ2-7; 7 bases fit TRBD2. The V gene end was trimmed by 6 bases and the J gene end by 7 bases; junction bases not matched to a gene: 12. The CDR3 consists of 14 residues. Germline V gives CDR1 MNHNS, CDR2 SASEGT. The CDR3 DNA reads TGTGCCAGCAGACGACTAGCTCCGGCGGGGGAGCAGTACTTC. It is translated as CASRRLAPAGEQYF.